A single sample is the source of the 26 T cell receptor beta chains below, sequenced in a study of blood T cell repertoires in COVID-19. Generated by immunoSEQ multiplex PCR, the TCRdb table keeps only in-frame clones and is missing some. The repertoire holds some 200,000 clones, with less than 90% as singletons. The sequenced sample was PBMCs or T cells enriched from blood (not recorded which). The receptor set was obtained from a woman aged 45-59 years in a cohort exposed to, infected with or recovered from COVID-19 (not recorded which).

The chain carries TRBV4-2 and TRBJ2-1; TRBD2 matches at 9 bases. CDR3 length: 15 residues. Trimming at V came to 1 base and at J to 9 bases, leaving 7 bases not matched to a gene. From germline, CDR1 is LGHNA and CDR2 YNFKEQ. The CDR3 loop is CASSQGEGLAGEQFF. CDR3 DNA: TGTGCCAGCAGCCAAGGGGAGGGACTAGCTGGTGAGCAGTTCTTC.

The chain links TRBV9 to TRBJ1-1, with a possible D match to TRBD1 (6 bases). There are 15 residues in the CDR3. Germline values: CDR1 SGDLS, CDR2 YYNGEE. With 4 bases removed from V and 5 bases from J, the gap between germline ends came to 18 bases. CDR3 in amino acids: CASSPGRDIVTEAFF. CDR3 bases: TGTGCCAGCAGCCCTGGGAGGGACATCGTAACTGAAGCTTTCTTT.

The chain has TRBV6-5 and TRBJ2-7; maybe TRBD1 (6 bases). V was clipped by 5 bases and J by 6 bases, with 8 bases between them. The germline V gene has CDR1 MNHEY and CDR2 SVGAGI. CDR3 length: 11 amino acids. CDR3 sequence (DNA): TGTGCCAGCAGTCAGACAGGCGAGCAGTACTTC. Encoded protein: CASSQTGEQYF.

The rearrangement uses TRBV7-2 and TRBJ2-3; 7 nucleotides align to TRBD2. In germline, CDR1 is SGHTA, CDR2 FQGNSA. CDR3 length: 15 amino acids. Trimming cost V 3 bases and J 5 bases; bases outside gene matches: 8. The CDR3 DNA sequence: TGTGCCAGCAGCTTCCGGAGCGGGGTTATAGATACGCAGTATTTT. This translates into CASSFRSGVIDTQYF.

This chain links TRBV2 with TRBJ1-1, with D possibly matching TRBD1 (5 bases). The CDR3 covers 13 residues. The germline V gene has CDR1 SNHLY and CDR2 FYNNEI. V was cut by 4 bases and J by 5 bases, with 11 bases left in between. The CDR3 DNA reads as TGTGCCAGCAGTGTCCTCAGGGAAACTGAAGCTTTCTTT. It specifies CASSVLRETEAFF.

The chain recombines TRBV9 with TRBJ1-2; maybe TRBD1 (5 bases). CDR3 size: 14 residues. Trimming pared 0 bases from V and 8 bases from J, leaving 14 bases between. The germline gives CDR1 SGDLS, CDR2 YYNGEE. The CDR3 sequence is CASSVDLRQRGYTF. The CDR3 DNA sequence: TGTGCCAGCAGCGTAGACCTGAGACAGAGGGGCTACACCTTC.

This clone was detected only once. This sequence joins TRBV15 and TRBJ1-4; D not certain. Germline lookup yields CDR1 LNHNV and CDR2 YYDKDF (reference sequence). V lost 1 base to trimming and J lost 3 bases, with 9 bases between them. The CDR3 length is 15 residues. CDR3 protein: CATSRGTGSNEKLFF. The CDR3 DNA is TGTGCCACCAGCAGAGGAACGGGATCTAATGAAAAACTGTTTTTT.

The CDR3 bases are TGTGCTAGTGGTTTACCCGGGGGTGGGACTGAAGCTTTCTTT. This codes for CASGLPGGGTEAFF. The chain has TRBV12-5 and TRBJ1-1; the D gene is possibly TRBD1 (5 bases). Germline lookup yields CDR1 LGHNT and CDR2 FRNRAP. V gave up 3 bases and J gave up 5 bases, with 13 bases separating them. CDR3 size: 14 residues.

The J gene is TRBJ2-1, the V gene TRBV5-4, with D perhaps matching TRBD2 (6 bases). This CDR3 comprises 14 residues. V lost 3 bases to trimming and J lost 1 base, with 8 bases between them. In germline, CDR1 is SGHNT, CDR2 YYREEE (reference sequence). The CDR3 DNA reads TGTGCCAGCAGCTCCGGGGGATCCTACAATGAGCAGTTCTTC. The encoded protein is CASSSGGSYNEQFF.

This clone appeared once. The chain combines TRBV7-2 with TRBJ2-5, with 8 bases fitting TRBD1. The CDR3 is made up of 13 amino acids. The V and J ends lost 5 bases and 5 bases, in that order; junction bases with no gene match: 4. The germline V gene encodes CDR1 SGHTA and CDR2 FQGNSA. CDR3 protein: CASSGQGGETQYF. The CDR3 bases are TGTGCCAGCAGCGGACAGGGTGGCGAGACCCAGTACTTC.

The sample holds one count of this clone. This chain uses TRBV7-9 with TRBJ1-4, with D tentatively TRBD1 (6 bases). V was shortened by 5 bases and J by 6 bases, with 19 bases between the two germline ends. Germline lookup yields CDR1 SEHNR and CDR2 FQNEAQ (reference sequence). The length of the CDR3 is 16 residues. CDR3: CASSTSRGRGYEKLFF. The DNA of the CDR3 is TGTGCCAGCAGCACATCCCGGGGCAGGGGTTATGAAAAACTGTTTTTT.

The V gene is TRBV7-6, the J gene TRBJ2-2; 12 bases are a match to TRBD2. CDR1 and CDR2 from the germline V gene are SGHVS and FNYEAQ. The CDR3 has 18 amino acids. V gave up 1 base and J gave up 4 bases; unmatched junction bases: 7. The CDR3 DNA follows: TGTGCCAGCAGCTTAGAGGCTAGCGGGGGGGTATCCACCGGGGAGCTGTTTTTT. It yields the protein CASSLEASGGVSTGELFF.

CDR3 residues: CASSPTSGGYYNEQFF. The CDR3 DNA reads as TGTGCCAGCAGCCCGACTAGCGGGGGGTACTACAATGAGCAGTTCTTC. V gene TRBV28 combines with J gene TRBJ2-1, with 13 bases lining up with TRBD2. This CDR3 contains 16 residues. Germline values: CDR1 MDHEN, CDR2 SYDVKM. J gave up 3 bases and V 6 bases, and 5 bases lay outside the gene matches.

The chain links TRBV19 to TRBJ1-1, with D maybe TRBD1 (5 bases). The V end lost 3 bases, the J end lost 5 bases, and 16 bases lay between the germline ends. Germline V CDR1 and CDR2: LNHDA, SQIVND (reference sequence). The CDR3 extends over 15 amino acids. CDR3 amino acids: CASSIGGSDPTEAFF. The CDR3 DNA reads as TGTGCCAGTAGTATCGGGGGTAGTGATCCAACTGAAGCTTTCTTT.

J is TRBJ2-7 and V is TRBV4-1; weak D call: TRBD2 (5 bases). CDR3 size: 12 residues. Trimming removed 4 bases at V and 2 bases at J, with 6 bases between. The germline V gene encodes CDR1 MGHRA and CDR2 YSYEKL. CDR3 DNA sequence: TGCGCCAGCAGCCCCGGGGCCTACGAGCAGTACTTC. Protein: CASSPGAYEQYF.

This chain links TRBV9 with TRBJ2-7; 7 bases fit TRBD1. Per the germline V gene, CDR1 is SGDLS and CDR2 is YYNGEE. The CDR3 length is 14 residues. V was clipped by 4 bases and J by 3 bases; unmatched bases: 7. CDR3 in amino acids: CASSPTGQNYEQYF. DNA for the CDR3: TGTGCCAGCAGCCCGACGGGACAGAACTACGAGCAGTACTTC.

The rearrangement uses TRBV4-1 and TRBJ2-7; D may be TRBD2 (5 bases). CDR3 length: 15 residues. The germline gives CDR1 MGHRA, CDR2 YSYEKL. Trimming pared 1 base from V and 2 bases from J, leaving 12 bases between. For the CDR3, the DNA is TGCGCCAGCAGCCAAGTTCCAGGAGGAGCCTACGAGCAGTACTTC. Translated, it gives CASSQVPGGAYEQYF.

CDR3 protein: CASSEAGAGGEKLFF. The CDR3 DNA sequence: TGTGCCAGCAGTGAAGCTGGAGCAGGGGGGGAAAAACTGTTTTTT. The chain employs TRBV6-1 and TRBJ1-4, with TRBD1 matching over 7 bases. The J segment lost 8 bases and the V segment lost 0 bases, leaving 6 bases of the junction unmatched. The V gene's germline CDR1 is MNHNS and CDR2 SASEGT. This CDR3 is built from 15 residues.

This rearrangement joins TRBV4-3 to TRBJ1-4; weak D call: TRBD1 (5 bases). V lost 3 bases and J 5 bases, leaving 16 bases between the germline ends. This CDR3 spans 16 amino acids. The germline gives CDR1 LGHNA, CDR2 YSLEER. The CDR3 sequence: CASSQLGLGVNEKLFF. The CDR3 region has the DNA TGCGCCAGCAGCCAGCTCGGGCTAGGGGTAAATGAAAAACTGTTTTTT.

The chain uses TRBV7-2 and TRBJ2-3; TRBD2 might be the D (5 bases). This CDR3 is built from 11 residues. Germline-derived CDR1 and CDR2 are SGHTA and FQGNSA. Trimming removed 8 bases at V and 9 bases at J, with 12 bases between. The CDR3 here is CASRAGVTQYF. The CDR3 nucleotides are TGTGCCAGCCGGGCGGGTGTAACGCAGTATTTT.

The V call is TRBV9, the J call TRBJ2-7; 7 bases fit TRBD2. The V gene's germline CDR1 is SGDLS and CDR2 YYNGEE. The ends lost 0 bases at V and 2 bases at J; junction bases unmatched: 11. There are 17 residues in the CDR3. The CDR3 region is CASSVGLASRQPYEQYF. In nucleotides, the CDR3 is TGTGCCAGCAGCGTAGGACTAGCTTCGCGGCAGCCCTACGAGCAGTACTTC.

In DNA, the CDR3 is TGTGCCATCAGTGAGTCGACTCCCCTCTATGGCTACACCTTC. Translated: CAISESTPLYGYTF. The genes are TRBV10-3 and TRBJ1-2, with no clear D. Germline V gives CDR1 ENHRY, CDR2 SYGVKD. The CDR3 covers 14 residues. V lost 0 bases and J 4 bases, leaving 9 bases between the germline ends.

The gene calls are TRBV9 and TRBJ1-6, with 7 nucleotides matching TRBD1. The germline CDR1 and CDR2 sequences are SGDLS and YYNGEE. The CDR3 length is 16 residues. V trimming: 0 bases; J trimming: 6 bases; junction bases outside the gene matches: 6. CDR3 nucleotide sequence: TGTGCCAGCAGCGTAGGAGGGGGCGCGACTAATTCACCCCTCCACTTT. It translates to CASSVGGGATNSPLHF.

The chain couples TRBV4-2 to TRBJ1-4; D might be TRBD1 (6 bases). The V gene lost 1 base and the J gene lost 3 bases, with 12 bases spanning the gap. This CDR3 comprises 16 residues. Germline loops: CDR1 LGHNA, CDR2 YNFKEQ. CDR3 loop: CASSQADRRANEKLFF. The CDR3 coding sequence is TGTGCCAGCAGCCAAGCAGACAGGAGAGCTAATGAAAAACTGTTTTTT.

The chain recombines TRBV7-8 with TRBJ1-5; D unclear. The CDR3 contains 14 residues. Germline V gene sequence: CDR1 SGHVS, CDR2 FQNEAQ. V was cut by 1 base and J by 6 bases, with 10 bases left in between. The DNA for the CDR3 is TGTGCCAGCAGCTTAGAGAGGAGTAGTCAGCCCCAGCATTTT. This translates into CASSLERSSQPQHF.

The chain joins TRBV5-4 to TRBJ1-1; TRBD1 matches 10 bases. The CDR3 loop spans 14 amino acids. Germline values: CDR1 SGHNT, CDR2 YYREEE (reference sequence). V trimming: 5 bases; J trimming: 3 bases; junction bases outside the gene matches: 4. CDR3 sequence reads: CASRYGQGDTEAFF. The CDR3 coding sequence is TGTGCCAGCAGATATGGACAGGGGGACACTGAAGCTTTCTTT.